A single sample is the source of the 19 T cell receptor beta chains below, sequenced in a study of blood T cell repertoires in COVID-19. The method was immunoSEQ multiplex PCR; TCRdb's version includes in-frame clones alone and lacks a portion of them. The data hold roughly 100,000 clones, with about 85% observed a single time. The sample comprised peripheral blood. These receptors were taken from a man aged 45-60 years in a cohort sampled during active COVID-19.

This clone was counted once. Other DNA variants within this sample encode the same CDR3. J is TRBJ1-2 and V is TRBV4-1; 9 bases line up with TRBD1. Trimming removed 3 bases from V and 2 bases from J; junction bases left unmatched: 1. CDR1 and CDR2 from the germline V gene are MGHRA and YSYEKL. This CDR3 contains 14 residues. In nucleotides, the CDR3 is TGCGCCAGCAGCCAGGGGACAGGGAACTATGGCTACACCTTC. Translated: CASSQGTGNYGYTF.

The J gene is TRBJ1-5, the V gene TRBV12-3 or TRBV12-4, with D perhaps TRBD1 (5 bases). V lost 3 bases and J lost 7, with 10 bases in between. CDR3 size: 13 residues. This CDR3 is CASSLLGQQPQHF. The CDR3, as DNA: TGTGCCAGCAGTTTGTTGGGGCAGCAGCCCCAGCATTTT.

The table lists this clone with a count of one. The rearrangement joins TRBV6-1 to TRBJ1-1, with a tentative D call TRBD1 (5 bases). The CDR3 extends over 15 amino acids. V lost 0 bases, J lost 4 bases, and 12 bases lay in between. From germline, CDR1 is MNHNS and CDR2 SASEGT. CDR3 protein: CASSEALPGLTEAFF. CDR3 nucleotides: TGTGCCAGCAGTGAAGCGCTTCCAGGGCTCACTGAAGCTTTCTTT.

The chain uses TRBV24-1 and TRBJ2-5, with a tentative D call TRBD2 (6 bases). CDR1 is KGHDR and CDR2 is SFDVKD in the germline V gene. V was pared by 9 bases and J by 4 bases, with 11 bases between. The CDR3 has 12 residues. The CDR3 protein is CATGGSSETQYF. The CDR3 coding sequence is TGTGCCACCGGGGGGTCCTCAGAGACCCAGTACTTC.

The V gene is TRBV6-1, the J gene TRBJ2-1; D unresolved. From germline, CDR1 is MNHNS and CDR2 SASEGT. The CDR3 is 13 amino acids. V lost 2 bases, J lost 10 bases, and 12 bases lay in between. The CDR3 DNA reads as TGTGCCAGCAGTGAAAAGGAGCGTTGGGAGCAGTTCTTC. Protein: CASSEKERWEQFF.

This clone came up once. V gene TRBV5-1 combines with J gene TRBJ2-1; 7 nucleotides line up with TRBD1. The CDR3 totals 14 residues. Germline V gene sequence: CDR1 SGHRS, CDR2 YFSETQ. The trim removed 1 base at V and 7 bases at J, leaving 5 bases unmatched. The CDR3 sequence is CASSLLAGGNEQFF. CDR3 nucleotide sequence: TGCGCCAGCAGCTTGTTAGCAGGGGGAAATGAGCAGTTCTTC.

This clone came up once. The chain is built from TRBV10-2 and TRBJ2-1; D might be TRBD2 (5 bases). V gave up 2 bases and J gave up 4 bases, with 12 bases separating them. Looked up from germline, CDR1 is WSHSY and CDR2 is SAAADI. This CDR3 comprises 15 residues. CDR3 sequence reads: CASSEEWGEYNEQFF. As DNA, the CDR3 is TGCGCCAGCAGTGAGGAGTGGGGAGAATACAATGAGCAGTTCTTC.

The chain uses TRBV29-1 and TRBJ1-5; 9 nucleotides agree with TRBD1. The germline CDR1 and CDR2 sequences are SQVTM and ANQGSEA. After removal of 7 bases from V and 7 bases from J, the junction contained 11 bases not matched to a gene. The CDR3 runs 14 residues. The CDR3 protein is CSATGQGLDQPQHF. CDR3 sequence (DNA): TGCAGCGCTACTGGACAGGGGTTGGACCAGCCCCAGCATTTT. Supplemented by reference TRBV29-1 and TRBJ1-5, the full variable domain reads SAVISQKPSRDICQRGTSLTIQCQVDSQVTMMFWYRQQPGQSLTLIATANQGSEATYESGFVIDKFPISRPNLTFSTLTVSNMSPEDSSIYLCSATGQGLDQPQHFGDGTRLSIL.

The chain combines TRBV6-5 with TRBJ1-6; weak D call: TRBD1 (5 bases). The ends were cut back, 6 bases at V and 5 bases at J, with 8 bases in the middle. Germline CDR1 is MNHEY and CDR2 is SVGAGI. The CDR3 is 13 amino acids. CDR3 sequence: CASRGLDNSPLHF. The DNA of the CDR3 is TGTGCCAGCAGGGGGCTGGATAATTCACCCCTCCACTTT.

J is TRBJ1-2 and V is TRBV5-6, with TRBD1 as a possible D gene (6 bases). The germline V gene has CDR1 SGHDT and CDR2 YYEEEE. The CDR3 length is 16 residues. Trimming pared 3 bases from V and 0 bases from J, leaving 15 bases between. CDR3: CASSSLTGQANYGYTF. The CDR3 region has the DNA TGTGCCAGCAGCTCGTTGACAGGACAAGCTAACTATGGCTACACCTTC.

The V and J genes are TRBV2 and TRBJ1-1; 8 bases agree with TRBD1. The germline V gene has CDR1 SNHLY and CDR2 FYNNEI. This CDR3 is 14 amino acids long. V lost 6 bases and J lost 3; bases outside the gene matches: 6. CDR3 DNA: TGTGCCAGCAGCCTACAGGGGGGTTACACTGAAGCTTTCTTT. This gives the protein CASSLQGGYTEAFF.

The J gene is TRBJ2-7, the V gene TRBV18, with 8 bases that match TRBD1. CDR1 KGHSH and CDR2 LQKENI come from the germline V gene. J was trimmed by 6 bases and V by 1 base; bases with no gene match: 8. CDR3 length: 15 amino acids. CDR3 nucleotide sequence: TGTGCCAGCTCACCACAGGACAGGGAGATGGTCGAGCAGTACTTC. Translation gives CASSPQDREMVEQYF.

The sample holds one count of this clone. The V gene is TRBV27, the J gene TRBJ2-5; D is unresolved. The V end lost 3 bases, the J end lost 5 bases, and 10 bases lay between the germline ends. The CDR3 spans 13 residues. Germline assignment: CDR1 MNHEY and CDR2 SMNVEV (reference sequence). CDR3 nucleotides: TGTGCCAGCAGTTTTGGGCCCCGTGAGACCCAGTACTTC. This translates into CASSFGPRETQYF.

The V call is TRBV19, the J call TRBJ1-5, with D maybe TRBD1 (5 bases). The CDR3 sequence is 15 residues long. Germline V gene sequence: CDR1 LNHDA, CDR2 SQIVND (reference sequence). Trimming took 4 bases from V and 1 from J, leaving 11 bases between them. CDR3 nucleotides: TGTGCCAGTAGTACGAAGACAGTAAGCAATCAGCCCCAGCATTTT. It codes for CASSTKTVSNQPQHF.

The CDR3 protein is CASYRGAANEKLFF. The CDR3 DNA reads as TGTGCCAGCTATCGGGGGGCTGCTAATGAAAAACTGTTTTTT. This chain connects TRBV6-5 to TRBJ1-4; D might be TRBD1 (6 bases). The CDR3 has 14 residues. V lost 8 bases to trimming and J lost 3 bases, with 13 bases between them. Germline CDR1 is MNHEY and CDR2 is SVGAGI.

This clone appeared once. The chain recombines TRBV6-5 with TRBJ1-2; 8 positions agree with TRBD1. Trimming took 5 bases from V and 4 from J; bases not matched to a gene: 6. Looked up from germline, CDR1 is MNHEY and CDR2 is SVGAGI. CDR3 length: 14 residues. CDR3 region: CASSRQGYSYGYTF. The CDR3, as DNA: TGTGCCAGCAGTAGACAGGGGTACAGCTATGGCTACACCTTC.

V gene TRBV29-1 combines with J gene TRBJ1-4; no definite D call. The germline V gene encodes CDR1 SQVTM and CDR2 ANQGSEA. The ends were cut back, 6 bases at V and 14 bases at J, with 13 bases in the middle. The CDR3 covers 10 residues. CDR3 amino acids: CSVDERGLFF. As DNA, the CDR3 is TGCAGCGTGGACGAACGGGGTCTGTTTTTT.

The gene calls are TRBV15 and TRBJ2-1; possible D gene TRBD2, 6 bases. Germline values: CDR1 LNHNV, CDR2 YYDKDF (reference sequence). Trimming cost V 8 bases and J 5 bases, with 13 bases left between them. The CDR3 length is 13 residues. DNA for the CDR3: TGTGCCACCGGGAACAGGAGGGACAATGAGCAGTTCTTC. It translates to CATGNRRDNEQFF.

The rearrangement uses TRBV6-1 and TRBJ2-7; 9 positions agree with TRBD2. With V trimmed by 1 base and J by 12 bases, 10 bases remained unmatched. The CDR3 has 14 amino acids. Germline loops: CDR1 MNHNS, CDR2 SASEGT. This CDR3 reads CASSEEAGGPPVYV. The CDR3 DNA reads TGTGCCAGCAGTGAAGAGGCGGGGGGGCCCCCCGTGTACGTC.